These 15 T cell receptor beta chains were all obtained from the same sample, sequenced in a study of T cell responses to AZD1222 COVID-19 vaccine (dated by TCRdb to about 2021). The meaning of the sample's time point label: baseline before first vaccination. Library preparation used the immunoSEQ multiplex PCR assay. The table comes from immuneACCESS by way of TCRdb, which keeps in-frame sequences with V and J called. Part of the clones is missing from these tables; in studies checked, under half for an unresolved V gene and the rest for unknown reasons. This sample has approximately 140,000 clones in its table, and about 89% of those were observed once. Roughly 4.7% of the sample lies in the top ten. Sequenced here: peripheral blood, sampled on day 0 of AZD1222 vaccination. These receptors originate from an adult in good health.

The chain employs TRBV6-5 and TRBJ2-5; D is undetermined. CDR1 and CDR2 from the germline V gene are MNHEY and SVGAGI. Trimming pared 5 bases from V and 2 bases from J, leaving 15 bases between. This CDR3 contains 15 residues. In DNA form, the CDR3 reads TGTGCCAGCAGTCCGGTCTCTAAGGTACAAGAGACCCAGTACTTC. Its translation: CASSPVSKVQETQYF.

The chain joins TRBV2 to TRBJ1-1, with D uncertain. The germline gives CDR1 SNHLY, CDR2 FYNNEI. The ends were cut back, 1 base at V and 8 bases at J, with 8 bases in the middle. The CDR3 has 12 amino acids. The CDR3 loop reads CASSEDVGEAFF. The CDR3 coding sequence is TGTGCCAGCAGTGAAGATGTGGGAGAAGCTTTCTTT. The full variable domain, with the rest looked up from reference TRBV2 and TRBJ1-1, is EPEVTQTPSHQVTQMGQEVILRCVPISNHLYFYWYRQILGQKVEFLVSFYNNEISEKSEIFDDQFSVERPDGSNFTLKIRSTKLEDSAMYFCASSEDVGEAFFGQGTRLTVV.

CDR3 region: CASSFERSVYGYTF. CDR3 bases: TGTGCCAGCAGCTTCGAGAGGTCGGTCTATGGCTACACCTTC. This chain connects TRBV28 to TRBJ1-2; no definite D call. The CDR3 loop spans 14 amino acids. Trimming shortened V by 6 bases and J by 4 bases, and 15 bases separated the two germline ends. The germline V gene has CDR1 MDHEN and CDR2 SYDVKM.

V is TRBV7-9 and J is TRBJ2-2; D ambiguous. Germline assignment: CDR1 SEHNR and CDR2 FQNEAQ (reference sequence). The CDR3 contains 12 residues. V was shortened by 1 base and J by 6 bases, with 3 bases between the two germline ends. The CDR3, as DNA: TGTGCCAGCAGCTTAGGGCCCGGGGAGCTGTTTTTT. It specifies CASSLGPGELFF.

The chain recombines TRBV21-1 with TRBJ2-3; TRBD2 is the table's D call and was not checked against the DNA. TRBV21-1 is classified as a pseudogene. The CDR3 covers 12 residues. CDR3 sequence reads: CASSLRSDTQYF. Written as DNA, the CDR3 is TGTGCCAGCAGCCTGAGGTCAGATACGCAGTATTTT.

V is TRBV28 and J is TRBJ2-7; weak D call: TRBD1 (5 bases). This CDR3 spans 13 amino acids. Trimming left V 7 bases short and J 6 bases short, with 16 bases between. Germline-derived CDR1 and CDR2 are MDHEN and SYDVKM. The CDR3 DNA sequence: TGTGCCAGCATTACAGGTCGTATAGGCGAGCAGTACTTC. Its translation is CASITGRIGEQYF.

The J gene is TRBJ2-3, the V gene TRBV6-5; D gene uncertain. V gave up 1 base and J gave up 2 bases, with 4 bases separating them. The germline CDR1 and CDR2 sequences are MNHEY and SVGAGI. The CDR3 loop spans 13 amino acids. CDR3 sequence: CASSYWDTDTQYF. The CDR3 coding sequence is TGTGCCAGCAGTTACTGGGACACAGATACGCAGTATTTT.

This chain uses TRBV27 with TRBJ2-4; possible D gene TRBD2, 7 bases. Trimming removed 2 bases from V and 8 bases from J, with 13 bases in between. This CDR3 contains 14 residues. CDR1 and CDR2 (germline): MNHEY, SMNVEV (reference sequence). The CDR3 is CASSLRGAGDIQYF. The CDR3 bases are TGTGCCAGCAGTTTACGGGGGGCTGGGGACATTCAGTACTTC.

The CDR3 sequence is CASSYFKDSYNSPLHF. CDR3 nucleotide sequence: TGTGCCAGCAGTTACTTCAAGGACTCCTATAATTCACCCCTCCACTTT. This chain joins TRBV6-5 and TRBJ1-6; D gene unclear. Trimming stripped 1 base from V and 0 bases from J, with 7 bases between. Germline V gene data show CDR1 as MNHEY and CDR2 as SVGAGI. The CDR3 is 16 residues long.

V and J are TRBV25-1 and TRBJ2-1; TRBD1 matches at 9 bases. Germline-derived CDR1 and CDR2 are MGHDK and SYGVNS. The ends lost 0 bases at V and 5 bases at J; junction bases unmatched: 5. CDR3 length: 16 residues. This CDR3 is CASSEYPTGGNNEQFF. CDR3 DNA: TGTGCCAGCAGTGAATATCCCACAGGGGGCAACAATGAGCAGTTCTTC.

The CDR3 region has the DNA TGTGCCAGCAGCGCTACGGACTTGGGACTGCGGGGGGAAAAACTGTTTTTT. It encodes CASSATDLGLRGEKLFF. The chain employs TRBV27 and TRBJ1-4, with D possibly TRBD1 on 5 matching bases. Trimming took 6 bases from V and 8 from J, leaving 25 bases between them. This CDR3 has 17 amino acids. Germline values: CDR1 MNHEY, CDR2 SMNVEV (reference sequence).

The DNA for the CDR3 is TGTGCCAGCAGTGAAGCCACGGGAGGGACCGGGGAGCTGTTTTTT. Its protein is CASSEATGGTGELFF. The genes are TRBV6-1 and TRBJ2-2; 8 positions agree with TRBD2. CDR3 length: 15 amino acids. CDR1 is MNHNS and CDR2 is SASEGT in the germline V gene. V shed 0 bases and J 5 bases; nucleotides not matched to a gene: 2.

This clone was observed a handful of times. V usage is TRBV4-3 and J usage is TRBJ2-7, with D maybe TRBD2 (7 bases). CDR1 and CDR2 (germline): LGHNA, YSLEER. The length of the CDR3 is 15 residues. V was shortened by 4 bases and J by 3 bases, with 16 bases between the two germline ends. The DNA for the CDR3 is TGCGCCAGCAGCCTCCAGCGGGAAGGGGGCTACGAGCAGTACTTC. Translated, it gives CASSLQREGGYEQYF.

This clone was observed a handful of times. This chain links TRBV29-1 with TRBJ1-1; a possible D gene is TRBD1 (5 bases). Deletions cut 5 bases from V and 0 bases from J, with 13 bases between. This CDR3 has 14 residues. From germline, CDR1 is SQVTM and CDR2 ANQGSEA. The CDR3 nucleotides read TGCAGCGTTTCTACAGGTCCCATGAACACTGAAGCTTTCTTT. It is translated as CSVSTGPMNTEAFF.

A single count supports this clone. This chain joins TRBV28 and TRBJ1-2; D may be TRBD1 (5 bases). Germline V gene sequence: CDR1 MDHEN, CDR2 SYDVKM. V dropped 7 bases and J dropped 12 bases, with 18 bases sitting between them. The CDR3 extends over 12 amino acids. Here the CDR3 DNA reads TGTGCCAGCACCTCCGGAGATAGGGGCCACACCTTC. It encodes CASTSGDRGHTF.